The rows below give T cell receptor beta chains drawn from one sample of a study of blood T cell repertoires in COVID-19. The assay was immunoSEQ multiplex PCR, and TCRdb's table has in-frame clones only and misses some. The profile covers about 410,000 clones, with 75% to 90% appearing a single time and approximately 1.5% taken by the ten largest. Source material: peripheral blood. The source is a woman between 40 and 50 years old with COVID-19, enrolled during active disease. The CDR3 runs from the conserved cysteine through the conserved F or W. The D gene is left open where the match is weak. Size is omitted from some rows. Given values are once, few, many or a class for expanded clones.

D	V	J	size	length	DNA	CDR3
.	TRBV21-1	TRBJ2-7	.	15	TGTGCCAGCAGAACCAACTACGGGGGACCCTACGAGCAGTACTTC	CASRTNYGGPYEQYF
.	TRBV29-1	TRBJ1-4	.	15	TGCAGCGTTGAAGATTACACAGGAACTAATGAAAAACTGTTTTTT	CSVEDYTGTNEKLFF
TRBD1	TRBV24-1	TRBJ1-2	.	14	TGTGCCACCAGTGAAGCCGACAGGGCCCGAGGCTACACCTTC	CATSEADRARGYTF
.	TRBV7-9	TRBJ1-6	.	16	TGTGCCAGCAGCTTAGGGCCGGGACTGAAGTCTTCACCCCTCCACTTT	CASSLGPGLKSSPLHF
TRBD1	TRBV3-1/TRBV3-2	TRBJ2-5	few	14	TGTGCCAGCAGCCATCACAGGGGGGAAGAGACCCAGTACTTC	CASSHHRGEETQYF
.	TRBV28	TRBJ2-7	.	15	TGTGCCAGCAGCCGACCGGAGGGCCTAGGGTACGAGCAGTACTTC	CASSRPEGLGYEQYF
.	TRBV9	TRBJ2-7	.	15	TGTGCCAGCAGCGCCGGGACACCCAAGTGGGACGAGCAGTACTTC	CASSAGTPKWDEQYF
TRBD1	TRBV7-2	TRBJ1-3	.	15	TGTGCCAGCAGCCCACAGGGGGCCTCTGGAAACACCATATATTTT	CASSPQGASGNTIYF
TRBD1	TRBV19	TRBJ1-1	.	16	TGTGCCAGTAGTTCCCAGGAAGGACAGGGGAGAGCTGAAGCTTTCTTT	CASSSQEGQGRAEAFF
.	TRBV30	TRBJ1-2	.	14	TGTGCCTGGGTAGGAGGCTGGGAGGGGTATGGCTACACCTTC	CAWVGGWEGYGYTF
.	TRBV28	TRBJ1-1	.	15	TGTGCCAGCAGTATGCCGGGACGGGGGAGAACTGAAGCTTTCTTT	CASSMPGRGRTEAFF
.	TRBV28	TRBJ1-5	.	10	TGTGCCAGCAGTTTTCGGCCCCAGCATTTT	CASSFRPQHF
.	TRBV6-5	TRBJ2-1	once	15	TGTGCCAGCACCCTACTGGGCAGTCCTTACAATGAGCAGTTCTTC	CASTLLGSPYNEQFF
.	TRBV18	TRBJ2-2	once	16	TGTGCCAGCTCACCATACTCTGCGGCGAACACCGGGGAGCTGTTTTTT	CASSPYSAANTGELFF
.	TRBV11-3	TRBJ1-5	.	16	TGTGCCAGCAGCCTACCACAGGATTTTTACAATCAGCCCCAGCATTTT	CASSLPQDFYNQPQHF
TRBD1	TRBV2	TRBJ1-5	.	15	TGTGCCAGCAGTTCTCCGGGACAGGGGGTTCAAGCCCAGCATTTT	CASSSPGQGVQAQHF
TRBD1	TRBV7-9	TRBJ1-6	.	14	TGTGCCAGCAGTCAAACAGGGGACCATTCACCCCTCCACTTT	CASSQTGDHSPLHF
TRBD1	TRBV7-8	TRBJ1-1	.	16	TGTGCCAGCAGCTTAGACAGGGGTTATGAAGGCACTGAAGCTTTCTTT	CASSLDRGYEGTEAFF